This T cell receptor (beta chain) was sequenced for a study of T cells in pancreatic ductal adenocarcinoma. Study conclusions and caveats: Compared with tumor, blood showed more total productive templates and around 8-fold more clonotypes. Mean clonality was about 0.11 in tumors and roughly 0.068 in blood, not significantly different. Enrichment of CD45RO+ effector over naive T cells in tumors may bias clonality. Results skew toward the minority of patients with early-stage disease.

Of note for this clone: Its antigen is currently unknown.

Selected pancreatic ductal adenocarcinoma patients had undergone surgery without neoadjuvant therapy. TCRdb's copy holds only in-frame clones and misses some; the assay was immunoSEQ multiplex PCR. The sample consists of around 100,000 clones, about 95% of them appearing once. Sequencing was carried out using PBMCs. The TCR comes from a human donor with pancreatic ductal adenocarcinoma.

DNA of the CDR3: TGTGCCAGCAGTAAACTTTCTGGGGCCAACGTCCTGACTTTC. Amino acids: CASSKLSGANVLTF. This chain links TRBV2 with TRBJ2-6; D is uncertain. The germline V and J ends were trimmed by 5 bases and 1 base, with 6 bases remaining between them. The CDR3 runs to 14 residues. Germline values: CDR1 SNHLY, CDR2 FYNNEI.